This record looks at one TCR beta chain sequence and its context. V gave up 5 bases and J gave up 4 bases, with 8 bases separating them. CDR3 size: 12 residues. The V gene's germline CDR1 is MNHNY and CDR2 SVGAGI (reference sequence). This record belongs to a study of blood T cell repertoires in COVID-19. The wider study: Samples taken during acute and convalescent COVID-19 were collected in the United States, Italy and Spain. In each case, the material was cDNA or gDNA derived from T cells, B-cell-depleted T cells, or PBMCs.

Per the original methods: Cell counts per sample came from amplifying reference gene primers. Sequencing used immunoSEQ multiplex PCR; TCRdb keeps in-frame clones, though not all of them. That table is the source of V, J and clone size, and D and trimming were worked out from the DNA. Here the sample spans roughly 43,000 clones, about nine tenths being singletons. The chain carries TRBV6-6 and TRBJ1-1; D is unclear. This sequence originates from a human donor in a cohort sampled during active COVID-19. The material sequenced was peripheral blood. In nucleotides, the CDR3 is TGTGCCAGCAGTCCCGGCGGCACTGAAGCTTTCTTT. Amino acid sequence: CASSPGGTEAFF.